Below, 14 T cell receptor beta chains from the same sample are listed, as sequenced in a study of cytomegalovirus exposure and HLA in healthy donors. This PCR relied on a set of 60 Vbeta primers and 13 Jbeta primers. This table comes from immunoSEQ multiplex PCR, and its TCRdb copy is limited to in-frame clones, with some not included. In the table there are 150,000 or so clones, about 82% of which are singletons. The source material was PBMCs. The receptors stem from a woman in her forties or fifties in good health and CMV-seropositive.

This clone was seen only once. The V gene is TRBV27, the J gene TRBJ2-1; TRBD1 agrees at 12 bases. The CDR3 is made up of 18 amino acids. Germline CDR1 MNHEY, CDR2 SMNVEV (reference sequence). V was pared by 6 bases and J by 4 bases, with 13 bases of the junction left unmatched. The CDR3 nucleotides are TGTGCCAGCAGGCCGGGACAGGGGGCACTTCCAATATACAATGAGCAGTTCTTC. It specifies CASRPGQGALPIYNEQFF.

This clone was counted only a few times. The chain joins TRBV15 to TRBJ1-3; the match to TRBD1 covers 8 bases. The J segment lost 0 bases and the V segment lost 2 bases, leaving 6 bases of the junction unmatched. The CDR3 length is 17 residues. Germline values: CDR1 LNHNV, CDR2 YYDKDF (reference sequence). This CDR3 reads CATSRPGQASSGNTIYF. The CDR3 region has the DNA TGTGCCACCAGCAGACCGGGACAGGCAAGCTCTGGAAACACCATATATTTT.

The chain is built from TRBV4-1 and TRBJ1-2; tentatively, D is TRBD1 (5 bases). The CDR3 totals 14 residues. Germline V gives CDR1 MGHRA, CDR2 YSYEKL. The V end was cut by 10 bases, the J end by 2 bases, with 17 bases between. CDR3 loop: CATTDTRGNYGYTF. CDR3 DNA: TGCGCCACCACGGACACAAGGGGCAACTATGGCTACACCTTC.

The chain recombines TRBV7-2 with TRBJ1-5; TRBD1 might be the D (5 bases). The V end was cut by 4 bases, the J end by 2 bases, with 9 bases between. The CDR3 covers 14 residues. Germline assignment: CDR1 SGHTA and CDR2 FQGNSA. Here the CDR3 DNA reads TGTGCCAGCAGCTCCAGGGTTGGCAATCAGCCCCAGCATTTT. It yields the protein CASSSRVGNQPQHF.

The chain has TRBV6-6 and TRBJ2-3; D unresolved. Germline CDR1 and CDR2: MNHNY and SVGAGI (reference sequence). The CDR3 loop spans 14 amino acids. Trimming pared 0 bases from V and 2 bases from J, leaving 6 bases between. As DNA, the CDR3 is TGTGCCAGCAGTTACTCCTTGGCCACAGATACGCAGTATTTT. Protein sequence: CASSYSLATDTQYF.

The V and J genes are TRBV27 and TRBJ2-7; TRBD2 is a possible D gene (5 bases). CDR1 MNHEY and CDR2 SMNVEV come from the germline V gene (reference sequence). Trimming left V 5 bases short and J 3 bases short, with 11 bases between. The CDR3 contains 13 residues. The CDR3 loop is CASSTLRDYEQYF. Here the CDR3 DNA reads TGTGCCAGCAGTACCCTCCGGGACTACGAGCAGTACTTC.

CDR3 DNA: TGCGCCAGCAGCTTGTCAGGACTTACCTACGAGCAGTACTTC. It is translated as CASSLSGLTYEQYF. V gene TRBV5-1 combines with J gene TRBJ2-7; D may be TRBD2 (5 bases). The CDR3 extends over 14 amino acids. V was pared by 1 base and J by 2 bases, with 10 bases between. Germline values: CDR1 SGHRS, CDR2 YFSETQ.

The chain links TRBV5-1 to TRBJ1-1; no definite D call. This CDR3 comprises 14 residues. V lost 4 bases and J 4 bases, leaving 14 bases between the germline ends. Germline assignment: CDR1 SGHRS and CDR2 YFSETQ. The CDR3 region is CASSRDNFLTEAFF. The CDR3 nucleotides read TGCGCCAGCAGCCGAGACAATTTCCTCACTGAAGCTTTCTTT.

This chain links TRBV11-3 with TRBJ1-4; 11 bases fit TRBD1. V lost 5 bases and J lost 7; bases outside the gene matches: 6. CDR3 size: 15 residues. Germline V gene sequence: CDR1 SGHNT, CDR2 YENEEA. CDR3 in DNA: TGTGCCAGCAGCAAAGGACAGGGGGCTGGTGAAAAACTGTTTTTT. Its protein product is CASSKGQGAGEKLFF.

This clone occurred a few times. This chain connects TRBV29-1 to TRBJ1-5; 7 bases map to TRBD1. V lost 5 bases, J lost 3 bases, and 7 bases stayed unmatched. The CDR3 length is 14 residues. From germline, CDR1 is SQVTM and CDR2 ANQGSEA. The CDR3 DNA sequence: TGCAGCGTTTCTCAGGGGGACCTCAATCAGCCCCAGCATTTT. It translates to CSVSQGDLNQPQHF.

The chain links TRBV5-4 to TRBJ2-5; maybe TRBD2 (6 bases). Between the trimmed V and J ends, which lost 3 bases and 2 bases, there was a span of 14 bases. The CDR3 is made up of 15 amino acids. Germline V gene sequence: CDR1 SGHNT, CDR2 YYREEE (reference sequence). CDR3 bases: TGTGCCAGCAGCTCTGGGCGGGGTCGACAAGAGACCCAGTACTTC. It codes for CASSSGRGRQETQYF.

The CDR3 nucleotides are TGTGCCTCATCGGACAGGGGTAATTACAATGAGCAGTTCTTC. Its protein is CASSDRGNYNEQFF. The chain recombines TRBV28 with TRBJ2-1; the match to TRBD1 covers 9 bases. The V and J ends lost 11 bases and 4 bases, in that order; junction bases with no gene match: 9. Germline V CDR1 and CDR2: MDHEN, SYDVKM. The CDR3 contains 14 residues.

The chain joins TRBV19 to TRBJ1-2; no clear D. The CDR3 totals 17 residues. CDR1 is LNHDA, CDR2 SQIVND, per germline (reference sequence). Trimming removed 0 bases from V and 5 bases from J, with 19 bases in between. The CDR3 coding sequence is TGTGCCAGTAGTATAGAGGGCAGGTTCCCGCCCTTTTATGGCTACACCTTC. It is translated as CASSIEGRFPPFYGYTF.

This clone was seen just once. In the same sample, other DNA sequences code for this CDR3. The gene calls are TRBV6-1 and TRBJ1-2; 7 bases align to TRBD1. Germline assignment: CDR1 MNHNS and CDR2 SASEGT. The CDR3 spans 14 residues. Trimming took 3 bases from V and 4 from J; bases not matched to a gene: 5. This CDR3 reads CASSDRGILYGYTF. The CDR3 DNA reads TGTGCCAGCAGTGACAGGGGGATCCTCTATGGCTACACCTTC.